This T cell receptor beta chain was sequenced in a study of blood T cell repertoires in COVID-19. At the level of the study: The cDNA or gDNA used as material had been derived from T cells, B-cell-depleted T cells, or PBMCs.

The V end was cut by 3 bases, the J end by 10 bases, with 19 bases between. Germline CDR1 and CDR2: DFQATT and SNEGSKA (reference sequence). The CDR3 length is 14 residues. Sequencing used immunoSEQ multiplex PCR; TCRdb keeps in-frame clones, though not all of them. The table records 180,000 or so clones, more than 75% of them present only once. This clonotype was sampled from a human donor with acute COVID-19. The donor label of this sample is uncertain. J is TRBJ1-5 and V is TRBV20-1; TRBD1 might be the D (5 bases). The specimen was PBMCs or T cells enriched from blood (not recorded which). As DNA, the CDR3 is TGCAGTGCTAGTCCCTCCCCCAGGCAGGGCCCCCAGCATTTT. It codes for CSASPSPRQGPQHF.